This T cell receptor beta chain was obtained from a study of T-cell reconstitution after alpha-beta-depleted transplantation in children. Unique molecular identifiers were built into the TCRbeta library. TCRdb analysed the PCR reads with MiXCR anew, one entry per CDR3 protein. The sample records about 91,000 distinct CDR3 sequences, 6.5% to 8.5% being singletons. This clonotype was counted ten times or more. The sample in question was PBMCs from the stem cell graft donor, obtained from the stem cell graft. The sequence was collected from a human donor who donated a stem cell graft to a child with congenital amegakaryocytic thrombocytopenia.

The CDR3 DNA is TGTGCCATCGGGGACCCCGAAGCCAAAAACATTCAGTACTTC. Its protein product is CAIGDPEAKNIQYF. The chain is built from TRBV10-3 and TRBJ2-4; possibly TRBD1 or TRBD2 for D (5 bases each). This CDR3 comprises 14 residues. Trimming removed 8 bases at V and 0 bases at J, with 11 bases between. Germline V gene sequence: CDR1 ENHRY, CDR2 SYGVKD.